This TCR beta chain was identified during a study of OX40 agonist ivuxolimab in advanced cancers. On the study more broadly: Patients assigned to dose escalation were diagnosed with hepatocellular carcinoma, melanoma, renal cell or head and neck cancer. Prior checkpoint blockade (anti-PD-1, anti-PD-L1 or anti-CTLA-4) was permitted; around 40% had it.

General study results and limits: Clonal expansion was seen in CD4+ and CD8+ blood T cells by week 6 at 0.1 to 3.0 mg/kg. Researchers report that CD8+ T cells had, on average, more expanded clones than CD4+.

TCRdb's copy holds only in-frame clones and misses some; the assay was immunoSEQ multiplex PCR. Among 55,000 to 65,000 clones listed, approximately 87% were seen once. Notes on this clone: Its antigen is unknown.

V dropped 6 bases and J dropped 3; count of bases not matched to a gene: 11. The CDR3 is 16 amino acids. Germline V lookup: CDR1 MDHEN, CDR2 SYDVKM. The chain recombines TRBV28 with TRBJ2-3; TRBD2 aligns across 8 bases. The starting material was CD4+ or CD8+ T cells sorted from blood, obtained in a trial of the OX40 agonist ivuxolimab. The TCR was taken from an adult with an advanced solid tumor such as melanoma, head and neck, liver or kidney cancer. As DNA, the CDR3 is TGTGCCAGCAGGGGAGGTTGGGTAGCGGGAACAGATACGCAGTATTTT. Translation: CASRGGWVAGTDTQYF. The variable domain in full, completed from reference TRBV28 and TRBJ2-3, reads DVKVTQSSRYLVKRTGEKVFLECVQDMDHENMFWYRQDPGLGLRLIYFSYDVKMKEKGDIPEGYSVSREKKERFSLILESASTNQTSMYLCASRGGWVAGTDTQYFGPGTRLTVL.